This T cell receptor (beta chain) was retrieved from a study of T cells of healthy individuals. TCRdb reprocessed the 5' RACE reads with MiXCR, giving one entry per CDR3 protein. The table has tens of thousands of distinct CDR3 sequences, more than 5% seen once. The CDR3 is 15 residues long. Germline V CDR1 and CDR2: MGHRA, YSYEKL. V lost 1 base and J 2 bases, leaving 8 bases between the germline ends. This clonotype was observed many times. The chain combines TRBV4-1 with TRBJ1-4; D might be TRBD1 (6 bases). The clonotype originates from a female donor in good health. The DNA of the CDR3 is TGCGCCAGCAGCCAAGGAGGGGGGACTAATGAAAAACTGTTTTTT. This codes for CASSQGGGTNEKLFF.